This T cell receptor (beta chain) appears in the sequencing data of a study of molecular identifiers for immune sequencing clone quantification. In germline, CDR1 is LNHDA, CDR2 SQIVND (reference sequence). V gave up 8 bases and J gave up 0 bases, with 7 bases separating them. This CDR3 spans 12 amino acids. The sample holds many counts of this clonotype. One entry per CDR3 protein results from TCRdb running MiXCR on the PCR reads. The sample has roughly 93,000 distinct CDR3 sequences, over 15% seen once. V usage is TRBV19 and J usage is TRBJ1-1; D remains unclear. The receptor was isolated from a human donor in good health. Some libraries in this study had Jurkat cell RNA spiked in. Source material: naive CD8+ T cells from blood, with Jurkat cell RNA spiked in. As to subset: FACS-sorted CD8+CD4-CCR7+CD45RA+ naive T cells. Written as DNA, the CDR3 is TGTGCCAGTGGAGACATGAACACTGAAGCTTTCTTT. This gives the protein CASGDMNTEAFF.